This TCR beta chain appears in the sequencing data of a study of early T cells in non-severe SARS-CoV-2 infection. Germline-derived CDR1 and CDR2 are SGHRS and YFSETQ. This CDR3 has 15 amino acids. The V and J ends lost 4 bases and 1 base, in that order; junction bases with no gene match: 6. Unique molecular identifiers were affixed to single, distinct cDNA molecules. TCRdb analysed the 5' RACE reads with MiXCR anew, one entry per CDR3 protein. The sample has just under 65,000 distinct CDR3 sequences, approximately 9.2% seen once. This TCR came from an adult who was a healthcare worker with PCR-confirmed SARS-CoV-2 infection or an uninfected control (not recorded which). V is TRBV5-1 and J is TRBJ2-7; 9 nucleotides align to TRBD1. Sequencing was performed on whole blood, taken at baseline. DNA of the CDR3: TGCGCCAGCAGCCCGGACAGGGGAGGTTCCTACGAGCAGTACTTC. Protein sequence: CASSPDRGGSYEQYF.